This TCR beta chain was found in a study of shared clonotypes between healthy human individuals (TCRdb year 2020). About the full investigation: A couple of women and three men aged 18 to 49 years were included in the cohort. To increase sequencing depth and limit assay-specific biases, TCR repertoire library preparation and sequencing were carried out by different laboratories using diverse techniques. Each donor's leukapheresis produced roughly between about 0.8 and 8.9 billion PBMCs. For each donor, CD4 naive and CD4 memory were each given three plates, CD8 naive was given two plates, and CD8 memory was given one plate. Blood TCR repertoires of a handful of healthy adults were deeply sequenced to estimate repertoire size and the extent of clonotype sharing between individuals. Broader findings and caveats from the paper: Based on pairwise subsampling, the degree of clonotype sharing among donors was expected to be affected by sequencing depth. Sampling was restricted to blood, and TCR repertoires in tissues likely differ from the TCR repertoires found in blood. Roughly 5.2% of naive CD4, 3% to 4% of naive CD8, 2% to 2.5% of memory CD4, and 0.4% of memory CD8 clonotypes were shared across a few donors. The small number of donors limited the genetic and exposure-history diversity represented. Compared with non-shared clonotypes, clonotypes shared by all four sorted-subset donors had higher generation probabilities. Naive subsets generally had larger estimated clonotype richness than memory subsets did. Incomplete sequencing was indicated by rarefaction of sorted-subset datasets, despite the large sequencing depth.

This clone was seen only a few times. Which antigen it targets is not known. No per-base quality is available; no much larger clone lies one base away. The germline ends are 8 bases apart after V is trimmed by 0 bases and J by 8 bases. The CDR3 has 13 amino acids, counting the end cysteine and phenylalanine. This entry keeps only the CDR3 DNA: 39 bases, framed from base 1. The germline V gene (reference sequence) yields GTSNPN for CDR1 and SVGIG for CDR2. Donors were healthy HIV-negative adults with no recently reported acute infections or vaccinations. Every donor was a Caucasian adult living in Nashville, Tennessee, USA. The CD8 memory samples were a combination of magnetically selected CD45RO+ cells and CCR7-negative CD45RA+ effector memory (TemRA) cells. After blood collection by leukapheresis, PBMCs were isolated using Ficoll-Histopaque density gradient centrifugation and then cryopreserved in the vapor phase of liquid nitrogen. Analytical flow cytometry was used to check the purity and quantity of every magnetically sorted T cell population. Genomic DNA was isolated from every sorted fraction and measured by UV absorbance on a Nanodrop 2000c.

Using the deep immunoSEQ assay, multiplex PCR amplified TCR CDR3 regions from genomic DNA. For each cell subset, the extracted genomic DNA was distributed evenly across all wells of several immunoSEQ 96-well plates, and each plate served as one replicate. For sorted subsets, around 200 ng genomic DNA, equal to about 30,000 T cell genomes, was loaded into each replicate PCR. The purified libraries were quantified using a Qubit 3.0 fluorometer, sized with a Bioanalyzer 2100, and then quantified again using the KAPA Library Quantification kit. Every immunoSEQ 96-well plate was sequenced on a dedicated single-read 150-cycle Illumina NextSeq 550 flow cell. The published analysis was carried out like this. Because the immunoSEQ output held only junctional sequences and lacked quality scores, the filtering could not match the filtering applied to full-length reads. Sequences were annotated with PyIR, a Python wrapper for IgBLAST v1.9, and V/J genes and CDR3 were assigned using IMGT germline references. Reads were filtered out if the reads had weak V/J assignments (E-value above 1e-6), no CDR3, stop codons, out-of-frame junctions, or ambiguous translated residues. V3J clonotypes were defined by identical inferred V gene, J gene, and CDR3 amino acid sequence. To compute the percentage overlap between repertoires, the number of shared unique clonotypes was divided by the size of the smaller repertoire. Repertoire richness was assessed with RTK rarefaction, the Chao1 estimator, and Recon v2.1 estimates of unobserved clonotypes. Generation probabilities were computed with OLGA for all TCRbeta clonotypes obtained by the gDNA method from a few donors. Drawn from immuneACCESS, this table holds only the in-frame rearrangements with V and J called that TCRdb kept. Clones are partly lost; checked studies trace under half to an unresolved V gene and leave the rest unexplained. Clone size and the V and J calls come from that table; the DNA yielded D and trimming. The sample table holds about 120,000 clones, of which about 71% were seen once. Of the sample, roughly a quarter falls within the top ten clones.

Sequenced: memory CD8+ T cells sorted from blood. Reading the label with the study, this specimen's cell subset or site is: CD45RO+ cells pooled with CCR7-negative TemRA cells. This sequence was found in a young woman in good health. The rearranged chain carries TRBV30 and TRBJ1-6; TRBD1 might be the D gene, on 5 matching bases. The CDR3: CAWSVSGDSPLHF. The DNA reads TGTGCCTGGAGTGTATCGGGGGATTCACCCCTCCACTTT.